The 7 T cell receptor beta chains given below trace back to one sample, sequenced in a study. Using its own MiXCR run on the RT-PCR reads, TCRdb lists one record per CDR3 protein. The sample consists of more than 550,000 distinct CDR3 sequences, 14% of them appearing once. The sequenced sample was memory CD4+ T cells from blood. The receptor source for this set is a female donor in good health, serving as a healthy control.

This clonotype has just a few counts. The J gene is TRBJ1-2, the V gene TRBV7-2; 7 bases are shared with TRBD1. The V gene's germline CDR1 is SGHTA and CDR2 FQGNSA. The CDR3 sequence is 14 residues long. J lost 3 bases, V lost 7 bases, and 8 bases had no gene match. The CDR3 sequence is CASTFGDSYYGYTF. The CDR3 DNA sequence: TGTGCCAGCACCTTTGGGGACAGTTACTATGGCTACACCTTC. The complete variable domain, with remaining parts taken from reference TRBV7-2 and TRBJ1-2, reads GAGVSQSPSNKVTEKGKDVELRCDPISGHTALYWYRQSLGQGLEFLIYFQGNSAPDKSGLPSDRFSAERTGGSVSTLTIQRTQQEDSAVYLCASTFGDSYYGYTFGSGTRLTVV.

Concerning this clonotype itself: A much bigger clone sits one base away, suggesting this may be a read error. This chain links TRBV7-2 with TRBJ2-7; no clear D gene. The CDR3 contains 11 residues. Germline V lookup: CDR1 SGHTA, CDR2 FQGNSA. V lost 6 bases, J lost 0 bases, and 3 bases lay in between. Written as DNA, the CDR3 is TGTGCCAGCAGGTACTCCTACGAGCAGTACTTC. Amino acids: CASRYSYEQYF.

This clonotype was found a few times. This chain connects TRBV9 to TRBJ2-7, with TRBD2 matching over 11 bases. The V gene end was trimmed by 4 bases and the J gene end by 4 bases; junction bases not matched to a gene: 4. The CDR3 spans 14 residues. The germline V gene encodes CDR1 SGDLS and CDR2 YYNGEE. This CDR3 reads CASSQTSGNYEQYF. The CDR3 nucleotides are TGTGCCAGCAGCCAGACTAGCGGGAATTACGAGCAGTACTTC.

This clonotype was picked up many times. The chain has TRBV6-6 and TRBJ1-4, with D uncertain. The V and J ends lost 6 bases and 0 bases respectively, with 14 bases between them. This CDR3 is 16 amino acids long. From germline, CDR1 is MNHNY and CDR2 SVGAGI (reference sequence). The CDR3 DNA sequence: TGTGCCAGCAGCGAGGGAACGGTAGCAACTAATGAAAAACTGTTTTTT. Its translation: CASSEGTVATNEKLFF.

This clonotype was seen more than once but under ten times. The chain carries TRBV7-2 and TRBJ2-7; D may match TRBD1 or TRBD2 (6 bases each). V dropped 9 bases and J dropped 0 bases, with 15 bases sitting between them. The CDR3 is 14 amino acids. Germline values: CDR1 SGHTA, CDR2 FQGNSA. The CDR3 is CASSRGRGSYEQYF. CDR3 bases: TGTGCCAGTTCCCGGGGGCGTGGCTCCTACGAGCAGTACTTC.

This clonotype has at least ten counts. The chain carries TRBV7-3 and TRBJ2-2; TRBD1 agrees at 8 bases. This CDR3 is 15 amino acids long. Germline V gene data show CDR1 as SGHTA and CDR2 as FQGTGA. V lost 5 bases and J lost 0; bases outside the gene matches: 2. For the CDR3, the DNA is TGTGCCAGCAGCATGGGACAGGCGAACACCGGGGAGCTGTTTTTT. Encoded protein: CASSMGQANTGELFF. Combining the CDR3 with reference TRBV7-3 and TRBJ2-2 gives the whole variable domain GAGVSQTPSNKVTEKGKYVELRCDPISGHTALYWYRQSLGQGPEFLIYFQGTGAADDSGLPNDRFFAVRPEGSVSTLKIQRTERGDSAVYLCASSMGQANTGELFFGEGSRLTVL.

The chain is built from TRBV20-1 and TRBJ1-2; 7 bases are shared with TRBD1. Germline V CDR1 and CDR2: DFQATT, SNEGSKA (reference sequence). There are 14 residues in the CDR3. Trimming took 6 bases from V and 7 from J; bases not matched to a gene: 14. CDR3 residues: CSAAPSHRGGGYTF. In DNA, the CDR3 is TGCAGTGCCGCGCCATCGCACAGGGGTGGTGGCTACACCTTC.